Listed below are T cell receptor beta chains from one sample, sequenced in a study of T cells in Graves' hyperthyroidism and ophthalmopathy. TCRdb passed the multiplex PCR reads through MiXCR, listing each CDR3 protein once. The sample yields almost 50,000 distinct CDR3 sequences, 54% seen once. Sequencing was done on a sample of peripheral blood or thyroid tissue (not recorded which). The origin of the receptors is a man between 18 and 29 years old with Graves' hyperthyroidism. The conserved cysteine and the conserved F or W are not part of the CDR3 here.

>TRBV10-3|TRBJ1-4
AISESAALQEKLF
>TRBV20-1|TRBJ1-2
SARDSRVWIDT
>TRBV7-2|TRBJ1-6
ASSYRGTYNSPLH
>TRBV9|TRBJ2-7
ASSPGTSDSYEQY
>TRBV9|TRBJ2-7
ASSTRTGGNEQY
>TRBV7-2|TRBJ1-2
ASSSRMGGGYT
>TRBV2|TRBJ1-6
ASSEALSFTIPLH
>TRBV9|TRBJ1-2
ASSVEQASYGYT
>TRBV2|TRBJ2-5
ASSVWGRETQY
>TRBV10-3|TRBJ1-3
ATTGGKGNTIY
>TRBV5-8|TRBJ1-2
ASSPPFGEGYGYT
>TRBV25-1|TRBJ2-7
ASSAISYEQY
>TRBV7-2|TRBJ1-2
ASSLFNRVNYGYT
>TRBV4-1|TRBJ2-7
ASSQVPGQGNYEQY
>TRBV5-1|TRBJ2-6
ASSLAPGSSGANVLT
>TRBV9|TRBJ2-5
ASSKTGSGETQY
>TRBV7-2|TRBJ1-6
ASSLGGTGGSPLH
>TRBV7-9|TRBJ1-3
ASSSGNENTIY
>TRBV28|TRBJ2-7
AAGGSAYEQY
>TRBV29-1|TRBJ1-1
SAVGEGALNTEAF
>TRBV7-2|TRBJ1-6
ASTSEGTYNSPLH
>TRBV7-7|TRBJ2-7
ASSVFDEQY